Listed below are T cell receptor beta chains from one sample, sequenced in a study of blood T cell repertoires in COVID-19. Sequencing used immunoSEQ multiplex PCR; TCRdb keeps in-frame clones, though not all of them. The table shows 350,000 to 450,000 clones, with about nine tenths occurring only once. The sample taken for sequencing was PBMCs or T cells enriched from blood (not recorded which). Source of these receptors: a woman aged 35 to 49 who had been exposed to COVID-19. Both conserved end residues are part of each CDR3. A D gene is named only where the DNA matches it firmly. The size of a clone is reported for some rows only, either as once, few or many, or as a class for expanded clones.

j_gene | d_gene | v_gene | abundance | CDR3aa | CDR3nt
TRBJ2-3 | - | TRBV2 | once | CATKGATDTQYF | TGTGCCACAAAAGGGGCTACAGATACGCAGTATTTT
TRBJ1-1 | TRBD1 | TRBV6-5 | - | CASSYYGTGNTEAFF | TGTGCCAGCAGTTACTATGGGACAGGGAACACTGAAGCTTTCTTT
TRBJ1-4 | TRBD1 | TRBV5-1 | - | CASSEGQGLTNEKLFF | TGCGCCAGCAGCGAAGGACAGGGCCTAACTAATGAAAAACTGTTTTTT
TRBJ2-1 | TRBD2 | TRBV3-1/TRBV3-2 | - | CASSQGGRARNEQFF | TGTGCCAGCAGCCAAGGCGGGAGGGCCAGGAATGAGCAGTTCTTC
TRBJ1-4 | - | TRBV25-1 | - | CASSDPQGPNEKLFF | TGTGCCAGCAGTGATCCACAGGGCCCTAATGAAAAACTGTTTTTT
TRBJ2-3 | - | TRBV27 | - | CASKRSGGTDTQYF | TGTGCCAGCAAAAGGAGCGGAGGCACAGATACGCAGTATTTT
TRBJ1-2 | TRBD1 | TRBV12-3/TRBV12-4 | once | CASRAGQGEGYTF | TGTGCCAGCAGGGCGGGACAGGGGGAAGGCTACACCTTC
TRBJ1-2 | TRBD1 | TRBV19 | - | CASNRGSYYGYTF | TGTGCCAGTAACAGGGGATCGTACTATGGCTACACCTTC
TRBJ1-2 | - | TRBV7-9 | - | CASSPDKVYGYTF | TGTGCCAGCAGCCCGGACAAGGTCTATGGCTACACCTTC
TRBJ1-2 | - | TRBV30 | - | CAWRAEGNGYTF | TGTGCCTGGAGGGCGGAGGGTAATGGCTACACCTTC
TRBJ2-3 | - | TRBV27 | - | CASSFTGAGADTQYF | TGTGCCAGCAGTTTCACGGGAGCTGGGGCAGATACGCAGTATTTT
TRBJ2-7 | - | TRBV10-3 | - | CAISESARPEQYF | TGTGCCATCAGTGAGTCGGCCCGCCCCGAGCAGTACTTC
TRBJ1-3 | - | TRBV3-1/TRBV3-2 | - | CASRLGIHDTIYF | TGTGCCAGCAGGCTCGGTATCCACGACACCATATATTTT
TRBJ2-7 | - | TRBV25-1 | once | CASSAVEALYYEQYF | TGTGCCAGCAGTGCCGTGGAGGCTTTATACTACGAGCAGTACTTC
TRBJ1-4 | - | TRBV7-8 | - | CASSLPAGWNEKLFF | TGTGCCAGCAGCTTACCAGCGGGGTGGAATGAAAAACTGTTTTTT
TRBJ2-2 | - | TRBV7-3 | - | CASSLEPEPRSGELFF | TGTGCCAGCAGCTTAGAACCGGAGCCGAGGTCCGGGGAGCTGTTTTTT
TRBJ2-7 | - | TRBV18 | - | CASSLEGGGAIYEQYF | TGTGCCAGCTCACTGGAAGGGGGCGGGGCGATCTACGAGCAGTACTTC
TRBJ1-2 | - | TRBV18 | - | CASSPNRLQGLNYGYTF | TGTGCCAGCTCACCAAATAGGTTACAGGGTTTGAACTATGGCTACACCTTC
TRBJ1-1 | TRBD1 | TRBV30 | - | CARRRGQNTEAFF | TGTGCCCGACGCAGGGGGCAGAACACTGAAGCTTTCTTT
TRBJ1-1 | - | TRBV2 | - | CASSEARGRYTEAFF | TGTGCCAGCAGTGAAGCTCGGGGAAGGTACACTGAAGCTTTCTTT
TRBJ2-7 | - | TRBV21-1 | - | CASSKVGRELSMQYF | TGTGCCAGCAGCAAAGTAGGTCGGGAGTTGAGTATGCAGTACTTC
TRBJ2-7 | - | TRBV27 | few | CASSPHNSYEQYF | TGTGCCAGCAGTCCTCATAACAGCTACGAGCAGTACTTC
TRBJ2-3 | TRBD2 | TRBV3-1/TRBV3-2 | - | CASSQLAPVGGTINTQYF | TGTGCCAGCAGCCAATTGGCCCCTGTCGGGGGGACCATCAATACGCAGTATTTT
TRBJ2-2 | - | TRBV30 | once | CAWSVWSTGELFF | TGTGCCTGGAGTGTTTGGAGCACCGGGGAGCTGTTTTTT
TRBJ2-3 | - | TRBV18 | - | CASSAGREKYTDTQYF | TGTGCCAGCTCGGCAGGAAGAGAGAAATACACAGATACGCAGTATTTT
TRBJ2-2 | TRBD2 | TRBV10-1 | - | CASSEPPGLANGDTGELFF | TGCGCCAGCAGTGAGCCTCCGGGACTAGCTAACGGGGACACCGGGGAGCTGTTTTTT
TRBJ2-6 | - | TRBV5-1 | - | CASSKVDRAGANVLTF | TGCGCCAGCAGCAAAGTAGACAGAGCTGGGGCCAACGTCCTGACTTTC
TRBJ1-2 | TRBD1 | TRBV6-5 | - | CASSYERPDRAYGYTF | TGTGCCAGCAGTTACGAGCGACCGGACAGGGCCTATGGCTACACCTTC
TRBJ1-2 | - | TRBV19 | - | CASSLPRAEHRVSGYTF | TGTGCCAGTAGTCTCCCCCGTGCCGAACACAGGGTGAGTGGCTACACCTTC
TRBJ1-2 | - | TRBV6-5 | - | CASIRTAVDYGYTF | TGTGCCAGCATAAGGACAGCGGTGGACTATGGCTACACCTTC
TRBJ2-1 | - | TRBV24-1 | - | CATSDPGGGTYNEQFF | TGTGCCACCAGTGACCCCGGCGGTGGAACCTACAATGAGCAGTTCTTC